This is a list of T cell receptor beta chains from one sample in a study of OX40 agonist ivuxolimab in advanced cancers. Assay: immunoSEQ multiplex PCR; the TCRdb copy retains only in-frame clones and omits some. The repertoire includes 40,000 or so clones, roughly 88% of them detected once, and roughly 18% sits in the top ten. The sample here was CD4+ or CD8+ T cells sorted from blood, taken in a trial of the OX40 agonist ivuxolimab. The receptors shown here come from an adult with an advanced solid tumor such as melanoma, head and neck, liver or kidney cancer. Each CDR3 is given with its conserved first and last residue. A D gene is named only where the DNA matches it firmly.

>TRBJ2-3|TRBV11-2|NA
TGTGCCAGCAGCTTAGGTACAGATACGCAGTATTTT
CASSLGTDTQYF
>TRBJ1-2|TRBV7-9|NA
TGTGCCAGCACCATGCTGGGTCGGAACTATGGCTACACCTTC
CASTMLGRNYGYTF
>TRBJ1-2|TRBV6-6|NA
TGTGCCAGCAGTTACTCGATTGGTGTCGGCTACACCTTC
CASSYSIGVGYTF
>TRBJ1-1|TRBV7-8|NA
TGTGCCAGCAGCTTAGTTGTACGAGGTCGGGCAGGGAGGGCTTTCTTT
CASSLVVRGRAGRAFF
>TRBJ1-1|TRBV9|NA
TGTGCCAGCAGCGTAGCGGGGGGCGAGGATGAAGCTTTCTTT
CASSVAGGEDEAFF
>TRBJ2-5|TRBV5-1|TRBD1
TGCGCCAGCAGCTTCCCCGGCGACAGGGGCCAAGAGACCCAGTACTTC
CASSFPGDRGQETQYF
>TRBJ2-3|TRBV15|NA
TGTGCCACCAGCTCCGACCGATACAATTTGGATACGCAGTATTTT
CATSSDRYNLDTQYF
>TRBJ2-7|TRBV10-2|TRBD1
TGCGCCAGCAGTGCGACAGGGGGCGTACCCTCCTACGAGCAGTACTTC
CASSATGGVPSYEQYF
>TRBJ2-2|TRBV7-9|TRBD1
TGTGCCAGCAGCCCGGGACAGGAGATTTCCGGGGAGCTGTTTTTT
CASSPGQEISGELFF
>TRBJ1-3|TRBV9|NA
TGTGCCAGCAATGAGGGGTACGGAAACACCATATATTTT
CASNEGYGNTIYF
>TRBJ2-3|TRBV5-6|NA
TGTGCCAGCAGCCTAGGGACCATCGGGCAGTATTTT
CASSLGTIGQYF